A single sample is the source of the 21 T cell receptor beta chains below, sequenced in a study of human T cells and chemical hapten exposure. TCRdb ran MiXCR on the RACE reads and lists one entry per CDR3 protein. The sample has roughly 200,000 distinct CDR3 sequences, approximately 20% seen once; the top ten hold about 6.7%. Sample time point: patch test 1, 2 weeks after DPC sensitization. Sample treatment: therapeutic diphenylcyclopropenone sensitization with weekly scalp DPC. The starting material was whole blood, obtained in connection with sensitization to the hapten diphenylcyclopropenone (DPC). Receptors were obtained from a woman aged 45-60 years with alopecia areata. Some clones in this sample may be carry-over from other donors' samples.

This clonotype was seen only a few times. V gene TRBV29-1 combines with J gene TRBJ1-2; no clear D. The CDR3 is 12 amino acids. V was clipped by 3 bases and J by 2 bases, with 7 bases between them. CDR1 and CDR2 from the germline V gene are SQVTM and ANQGSEA. CDR3 amino acids: CSVDQGNYGYTF. In nucleotides, the CDR3 is TGCAGCGTTGATCAAGGGAACTATGGCTACACCTTC.

The chain combines TRBV20-1 with TRBJ2-5; D perhaps matches TRBD1 (5 bases). V was cut by 5 bases and J by 0 bases, with 16 bases left in between. The CDR3 spans 15 residues. Germline loops: CDR1 DFQATT, CDR2 SNEGSKA (reference sequence). The CDR3, as DNA: TGCAGTGCTCCGCAAATGGGGCGGTACCAAGAGACCCAGTACTTC. It codes for CSAPQMGRYQETQYF.

For this clonotype: The germline gene is not matched at one end of the junction; a read error may be the cause. This chain connects TRBV5-1 to TRBJ2-2; TRBD1 aligns across 7 bases. CDR1 SGHRS and CDR2 YFSETQ come from the germline V gene. The CDR3 has 16 amino acids. CDR3 DNA: TGCGCCAGCAGCTTTTCTTCAGGGGGACGCACCGGGGAGCCGTTTTTT. Its translation is CASSFSSGGRTGEPFF.

The V call is TRBV12-3 or TRBV12-4, the J call TRBJ1-2; 7 bases align to TRBD1. Unmatched junction bases numbered 6, after V lost 5 bases and J lost 3 bases. The CDR3 covers 14 residues. The chain's CDR3 is CASSPFGTDYGYTF. The CDR3 DNA sequence: TGTGCCAGCAGTCCCTTCGGGACAGACTATGGCTACACCTTC.

With respect to this clonotype: A junction boundary mismatches the germline segment, possibly from a read error. CDR3 coding DNA: TGTGTCAGCAGCTTAGACCTAGAGAATTCACCCCTCCACTTT. Translating it yields CVSSLDLENSPLHF. J is TRBJ1-6 and V is TRBV7-9; no clear D. CDR1 and CDR2 (germline): SEHNR, FQNEAQ (reference sequence). The CDR3 contains 14 residues.

As DNA, the CDR3 is TGTGCCAGTCACAGGGGGCTTTCGAACACCGGGGAGCTGTTTTTT. It yields the protein CASHRGLSNTGELFF. The genes are TRBV19 and TRBJ2-2; TRBD1 matches at 9 bases. The trim removed 8 bases at V and 0 bases at J, leaving 4 bases unmatched. The CDR3 runs to 15 residues. Germline assignment: CDR1 LNHDA and CDR2 SQIVND (reference sequence).

There are a few counts of this clonotype. The chain carries TRBV20-1 and TRBJ2-7; 13 bases map to TRBD2. Germline V lookup: CDR1 DFQATT, CDR2 SNEGSKA (reference sequence). With V trimmed by 4 bases and J by 3 bases, 3 bases remained unmatched. The length of the CDR3 is 14 residues. CDR3 nucleotide sequence: TGCAGTGCTATAGGGACTAGCGGGATCTACGAGCAGTACTTC. This sequence encodes CSAIGTSGIYEQYF.

This clonotype was counted between two and nine times. The chain links TRBV6-1 to TRBJ2-1; tentative D call: TRBD2 (6 bases). This CDR3 is 12 amino acids long. The germline V gene encodes CDR1 MNHNS and CDR2 SASEGT. Trimming cost V 4 bases and J 7 bases, with 8 bases left between them. In DNA, the CDR3 is TGTGCCAGCAGTGTTCGGGGGAATGAGCAGTTCTTC. This codes for CASSVRGNEQFF.

The chain has TRBV20-1 and TRBJ2-3; D not resolved. Germline lookup yields CDR1 DFQATT and CDR2 SNEGSKA (reference sequence). Trimming removed 6 bases from V and 1 base from J, with 17 bases in between. This CDR3 has 15 amino acids. Here the CDR3 DNA reads TGCAGTGCCCGACTCCCGGATACGGGCACAGATACGCAGTATTTT. This sequence encodes CSARLPDTGTDTQYF.

This sequence joins TRBV6-2 or TRBV6-3 and TRBJ2-5; no definite D call. CDR3 length: 14 residues. Germline V gene sequence: CDR1 MNHEY, CDR2 SVGEGT. The V and J ends lost 1 base and 4 bases respectively, with 10 bases between them. This CDR3 is CASSYYDQRETQYF. DNA for the CDR3: TGTGCCAGCAGTTACTACGACCAAAGAGAGACCCAGTACTTC.

This chain links TRBV2 with TRBJ2-2, with D perhaps TRBD1 (6 bases). V was shortened by 7 bases and J by 2 bases, with 14 bases between the two germline ends. The CDR3 spans 15 residues. Germline V gene sequence: CDR1 SNHLY, CDR2 FYNNEI. CDR3 DNA: TGTGCCAGCATCCCGGCAGGGGAAAACACCGGGGAGCTGTTTTTT. It codes for CASIPAGENTGELFF.

This clonotype has more than one count but fewer than ten. CDR3 loop: CASSLQVTNTEAFF. The DNA for the CDR3 is TGCGCCAGCAGCTTACAGGTCACGAACACTGAAGCTTTCTTT. The rearrangement links TRBV5-1 to TRBJ1-1, with D maybe TRBD1 (5 bases). Trimming pared 2 bases from V and 1 base from J, leaving 9 bases between. The V gene's germline CDR1 is SGHRS and CDR2 YFSETQ. The CDR3 totals 14 residues.

This clonotype was seen more than once but under ten times. The rearrangement joins TRBV9 to TRBJ1-1; D is ambiguous. The CDR3 contains 14 residues. The V gene's germline CDR1 is SGDLS and CDR2 YYNGEE. Between the trimmed V and J ends, which lost 0 bases and 1 base, there was a span of 7 bases. The CDR3 sequence is CASSVGRENTEAFF. DNA of the CDR3: TGTGCCAGCAGCGTAGGGAGGGAGAACACTGAAGCTTTCTTT.

The chain is built from TRBV20-1 and TRBJ1-1, with no clear D. The germline V and J ends were trimmed by 5 bases and 0 bases, with 10 bases remaining between them. The germline CDR1 and CDR2 sequences are DFQATT and SNEGSKA (reference sequence). The CDR3 has 13 amino acids. In DNA form, the CDR3 reads TGCAGTGCTGGATCAAAAATGAACACTGAAGCTTTCTTT. It yields the protein CSAGSKMNTEAFF.

The chain combines TRBV29-1 with TRBJ2-3, with D perhaps TRBD1 (6 bases). The V and J ends lost 3 bases and 5 bases respectively, with 12 bases between them. The CDR3 runs 13 residues. The germline V gene encodes CDR1 SQVTM and CDR2 ANQGSEA. The CDR3, as DNA: TGCAGCGTTGATGGGACAAGGCTAGATACGCAGTATTTT. Translating it yields CSVDGTRLDTQYF.

This clonotype was seen a handful of times. J is TRBJ2-7 and V is TRBV18, with unresolved D. This CDR3 comprises 13 residues. Germline values: CDR1 KGHSH, CDR2 LQKENI. V lost 5 bases and J 5 bases, leaving 13 bases between the germline ends. In nucleotides, the CDR3 is TGTGCCAGCTCATATGTCCATTCCAACGAGCAGTACTTC. It encodes CASSYVHSNEQYF.

V gene TRBV5-1 combines with J gene TRBJ2-7; TRBD2 is a possible D gene (6 bases). CDR1 SGHRS and CDR2 YFSETQ come from the germline V gene. The ends were cut back, 4 bases at V and 2 bases at J, with 16 bases in the middle. CDR3 size: 15 residues. This CDR3 reads CASSPGTLSTYEQYF. The CDR3 DNA reads as TGCGCCAGCAGCCCAGGGACTCTCTCCACCTACGAGCAGTACTTC.

This clonotype was counted only a few times. The V and J genes are TRBV5-1 and TRBJ2-7; 7 bases fit TRBD2. The CDR3 consists of 14 residues. From germline, CDR1 is SGHRS and CDR2 YFSETQ. V was pared by 2 bases and J by 5 bases, with 7 bases of the junction left unmatched. The CDR3 DNA reads as TGCGCCAGCAGCTTTTCCGGGACTACCCACGAGCAGTACTTC. Its protein product is CASSFSGTTHEQYF.

This clonotype came up a few times. The gene calls are TRBV10-3 and TRBJ1-2; no definite D call. The CDR3 has 14 residues. Trimming pared 4 bases from V and 0 bases from J, leaving 9 bases between. Germline V gives CDR1 ENHRY, CDR2 SYGVKD. CDR3 residues: CAISATPTNYGYTF. The CDR3 DNA follows: TGTGCCATCAGTGCCACACCGACTAACTATGGCTACACCTTC.

This clonotype was counted many times. The rearrangement links TRBV6-6 to TRBJ1-1; possibly TRBD1 for D (5 bases). Trimming took off 6 bases at V and 8 bases at J, with 10 bases between the two ends. In germline, CDR1 is MNHNY, CDR2 SVGAGI (reference sequence). The CDR3 totals 11 residues. CDR3: CASRAGREAFF. The CDR3 DNA reads TGTGCCAGCAGGGCGGGACGGGAAGCTTTCTTT.

The CDR3 is CASSKDRGTGAFQPQHF. CDR3 bases: TGTGCCAGCAGTAAAGACAGAGGGACAGGGGCTTTTCAGCCCCAGCATTTT. The V and J genes are TRBV6-5 and TRBJ1-5, with TRBD1 matching 10 bases. In germline, CDR1 is MNHEY, CDR2 SVGAGI. The length of the CDR3 is 17 residues. J was trimmed by 6 bases and V by 5 bases; bases with no gene match: 13.